The present TCR beta chain was sequenced within a study of early stage breast cancer tumors. Study information: Of some 17 invasive breast tumors, about a dozen were hormone receptor-positive, HER2-negative. Study outcomes and limitations: Tumors had approximately 2.5-fold higher T cell density than normal breast. Blood repertoires resembled normal breast more than tumor.

The sample holds one count of this clone. The antigen is not known. V lost 5 bases and J lost 3; bases outside the gene matches: 7. The germline V gene has CDR1 SNHLY and CDR2 FYNNEI. The CDR3 is 15 amino acids. Repertoires were generated with immunoSEQ multiplex PCR, while TCRdb's copy carries only in-frame clones and drops some. The data show over 25,000 clones, less than 75% seen once. This sequence originates from a person aged 45 to 60 with breast cancer. The sample taken for sequencing was breast tumor tissue. The genes are TRBV2 and TRBJ2-3; 8 nucleotides line up with TRBD1. The CDR3 DNA sequence: TGTGCCAGCAGTCGACAGGGGAGGACGACAGATACGCAGTATTTT. This codes for CASSRQGRTTDTQYF.